This TCR beta chain was found in a study of T cell responses to AZD1222 COVID-19 vaccine. This clone was detected only once. What it recognizes is unknown. Sequencing used immunoSEQ multiplex PCR; TCRdb keeps in-frame clones, though not all of them. The data show around 120,000 clones, with around 92% seen just once and over 0.95% held by the top ten. Findings and limits, study-wide: Targeting of unmutated variant regions was reportedly seen in nearly half of spike-specific TCRs.

CDR1 and CDR2 from the germline V gene are MNHEY and SMNVEV (reference sequence). The CDR3 totals 15 residues. Losses at the gene ends were 11 bases for V and 6 bases for J; bases not matched to a gene: 13. This sequence originates from an adult in good health. Material: peripheral blood, obtained on day 0 of AZD1222 vaccination. The chain combines TRBV27 with TRBJ2-3, with 11 positions matching TRBD2. CDR3 loop: CAPSRASGGQDTQYF. In nucleotides, the CDR3 is TGTGCCCCATCGAGGGCTAGCGGGGGGCAGGATACGCAGTATTTT.